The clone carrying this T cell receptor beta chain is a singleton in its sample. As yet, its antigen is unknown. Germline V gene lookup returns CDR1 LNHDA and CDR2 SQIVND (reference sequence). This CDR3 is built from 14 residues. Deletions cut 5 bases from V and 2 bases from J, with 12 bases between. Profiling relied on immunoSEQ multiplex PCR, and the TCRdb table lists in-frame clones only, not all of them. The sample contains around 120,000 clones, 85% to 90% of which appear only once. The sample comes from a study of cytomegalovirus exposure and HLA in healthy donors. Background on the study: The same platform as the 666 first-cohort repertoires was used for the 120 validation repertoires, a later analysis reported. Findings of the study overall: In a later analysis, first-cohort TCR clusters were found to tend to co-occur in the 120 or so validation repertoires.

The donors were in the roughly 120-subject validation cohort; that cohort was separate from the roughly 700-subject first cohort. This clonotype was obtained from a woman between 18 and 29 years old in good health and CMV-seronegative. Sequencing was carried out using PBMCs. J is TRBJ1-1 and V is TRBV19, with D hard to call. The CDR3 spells CASSFRTGNTEAFF. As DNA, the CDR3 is TGTGCCAGTAGTTTCCGGACGGGAAACACTGAAGCTTTCTTT. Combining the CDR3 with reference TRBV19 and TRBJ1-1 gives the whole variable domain DGGITQSPKYLFRKEGQNVTLSCEQNLNHDAMYWYRQDPGQGLRLIYYSQIVNDFQKGDIAEGYSVSREKKESFPLTVTSAQKNPTAFYLCASSFRTGNTEAFFGQGTRLTVV.